What follows describes a single TCR beta chain. The antigen is unknown. Primers: 60 Vbeta forward and 13 Jbeta reverse. Profiling relied on immunoSEQ multiplex PCR, and the TCRdb table lists in-frame clones only, not all of them. The table has around 230,000 clones, roughly 85% seen once. Germline lookup yields CDR1 KGHSH and CDR2 LQKENI. Trimming pared 3 bases from V and 4 bases from J, leaving 10 bases between. The CDR3 sequence is 13 residues long. The data belong to a study of cytomegalovirus exposure and HLA in healthy donors. Turning to the study itself: Earlier work reported 100 million to 130 million unique TCR beta sequences from 180 million or so T cells. Approximately 80 million unique TCRs, all from HLA-typed donors, were included in an early release of the data.

General study results and limits: Rare TCR sequences predominated, though certain public TCRs were found in many donors. Relative to equally common others, HLA-associated TCR beta chains showed greater clonal expansion in a later analysis.

The gene calls are TRBV18 and TRBJ2-7; a weak D match, TRBD1 (5 bases). This clonotype originated in a male donor in good health and CMV-seronegative. The sequenced sample was PBMCs. The CDR3, as DNA: TGTGCCAGCTCACCGCAGGGTTCGTACGAGCAGTACTTC. As protein: CASSPQGSYEQYF.